This TCR beta chain came from a study of graft-versus-host responses after intestinal transplantation. Study-level background: Each recipient received anti-thymocyte globulin induction, then tacrolimus and steroids for about 3 years.

Repertoires were generated with immunoSEQ multiplex PCR, while TCRdb's copy carries only in-frame clones and drops some. The repertoire has roughly 5,200 clones, about a quarter of them found once; the top ten carry 3% to 4%. This clonotype originated in a human patient who was an organ donor for intestinal transplantation. This specimen was alloreactive CD4+ T cells from a mixed lymphocyte reaction culture, taken before transplantation. Subset indicated: CFSE-low proliferating T cells sorted from roughly six-day pre-transplant mixed lymphocyte reaction (GvH or HvG direction).

The CDR3 loop is CASNFLGADTQYF. For the CDR3, the DNA is TGTGCCAGCAACTTTCTGGGAGCAGATACGCAGTATTTT. V and J are TRBV6-1 and TRBJ2-3; tentative D call: TRBD2 (5 bases). Germline V gives CDR1 MNHNS, CDR2 SASEGT. This CDR3 region has 13 residues. V was clipped by 7 bases and J by 4 bases, with 12 bases between them.